This T cell receptor beta chain was found in a study of Ad26.COV2.S vaccination and SARS-CoV-2 variants (TCRdb year 2021). Study-level background: Sequencing of the TCRbeta repertoire served to evaluate the specificity and breadth of SARS-CoV-2-reactive T cell receptors following Ad26.COV2.S vaccination. A total of some 30 samples were included in the TCR-sequenced set, comprising approximately 20 Ad26.COV2.S vaccine recipients, 5 placebo recipients and 8 SARS-CoV-2 convalescent individuals. Overall study outcomes, separate from this receptor: Ad26.COV2.S recipients had higher spike-specific TCR breadth than placebo recipients (P = 0.0014). After vaccination, substantial breadth of spike-specific CD8+ and CD4+ T cell responses was reported. Vaccine and placebo recipients had comparable non-spike TCR breadth, which fits with the vaccine containing only spike. The authors noted that total T cell responses may have been underestimated by the TCR breadth and depth analyses.

This specimen's time point label, per the study, means: individuals recovered from natural SARS-CoV-2 infection. The immunoSEQ Assay was used to sequence TCRbeta CDR3 regions. After extraction, genomic DNA underwent amplification by bias-controlled multiplex PCR, followed by high-throughput sequencing. For the original study's pipeline: To quantify the absolute abundance of each unique TCRbeta CDR3 region, sequences were collapsed and filtered. T cell fraction was estimated by normalizing TCRbeta template counts to usable DNA, with usable DNA measured through amplification of reference genes found in all nucleated cells. Repertoire TCRs were annotated as SARS-CoV-2-specific when V gene, CDR3 amino acid sequence and J gene were exactly matched to a known reactive TCR set. The reference SARS-CoV-2 TCR set came from MIRA and was filtered for enrichment in COVID-19-positive ImmuneCODE repertoires, removing public or cross-reactive TCRs. Drawing on the MIRA antigens, annotated TCRs were analysed further at the level of specific ORF or position within ORF. Depth was the summed frequency of annotated unique rearrangements, while breadth was defined as annotated unique rearrangements over total unique productive rearrangements. TCR breadth was compared between groups using two-sided Wilcoxon rank-sum tests. The table was pulled from immuneACCESS by TCRdb, which kept in-frame rearrangements only. Such tables lose some clones; where checked, under half of the loss comes from unresolved V genes, and the rest has no known cause. V and J calls plus clone size are reproduced from that table; the DNA served to infer D and trimming. The sample profile shows 300,000 to 450,000 clones; around 90% of them were found once. The ten largest clones add up to 3.9% of the sample.

V is shortened by 6 bases, J by 4 bases, and the region joining them spans 22 bases. The CDR3 measures 17 amino acids from cysteine to phenylalanine. Left in the record is the CDR3 DNA by itself, 51 bases read in frame from the first base. According to the germline V gene (reference sequence), CDR1 reads MNHEY and CDR2 reads SMNVEV. With respect to this clone: Its recognized antigen is unknown. Per-base qualities were not stored, and no clone one base away is much larger.

The sequence was collected from a human donor who had recovered from COVID-19. The chain was built from TRBV27 and TRBJ2-1; TRBD1 is possibly the D segment (6 matching bases). The source was peripheral blood, collected after recovery from COVID-19. The DNA is as follows: TGTGCCAGCAGCTCGGACAGCTTAATAAACATTTACAATGAGCAGTTCTTC. Translated, it gives CASSSDSLINIYNEQFF.